This T cell receptor (beta chain) was captured by sequencing in a study of blood T cell repertoires in COVID-19. The overall study: Sample material is recorded as cDNA or gDNA derived from T cells, B-cell-depleted T cells, or PBMCs.

The CDR3 is 14 residues long. The germline V gene encodes CDR1 WNHNN and CDR2 SYGVQD (reference sequence). The J segment lost 3 bases and the V segment lost 6 bases, leaving 6 bases of the junction unmatched. This table comes from immunoSEQ multiplex PCR, and its TCRdb copy is limited to in-frame clones, with some not included. Seen here are roughly 230,000 clones, 80% to 90% observed once, and the top ten hold around 4.6%. Material: peripheral blood. The chain carries TRBV10-1 and TRBJ2-3; 7 bases map to TRBD1. The origin of this receptor is a woman in her thirties or forties who had recovered from COVID-19. Here the CDR3 reads CASRAGGSTDTQYF. CDR3 DNA sequence: TGCGCCAGCAGGGCAGGGGGTTCGACAGATACGCAGTATTTT.